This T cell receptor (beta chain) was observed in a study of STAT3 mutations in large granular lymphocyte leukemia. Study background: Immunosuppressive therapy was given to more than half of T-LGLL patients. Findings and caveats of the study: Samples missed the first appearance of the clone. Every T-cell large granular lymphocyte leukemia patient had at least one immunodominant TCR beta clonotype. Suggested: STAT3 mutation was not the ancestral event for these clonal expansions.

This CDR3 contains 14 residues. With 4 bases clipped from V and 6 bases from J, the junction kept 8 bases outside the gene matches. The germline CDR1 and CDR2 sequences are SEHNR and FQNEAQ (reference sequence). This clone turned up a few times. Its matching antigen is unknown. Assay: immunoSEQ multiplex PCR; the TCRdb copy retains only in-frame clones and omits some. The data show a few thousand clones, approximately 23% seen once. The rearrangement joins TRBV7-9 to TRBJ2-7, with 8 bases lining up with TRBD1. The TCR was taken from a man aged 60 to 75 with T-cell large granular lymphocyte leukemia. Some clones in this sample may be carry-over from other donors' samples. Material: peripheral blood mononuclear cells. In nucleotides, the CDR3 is TGTGCCAGCAGCTACGGGACAGGTTACGGCGAGCAGTACTTC. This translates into CASSYGTGYGEQYF.